The 11 T cell receptor beta chains listed next were all sequenced from one sample in a study of cytomegalovirus exposure and HLA in healthy donors. In the PCR, 60 Vbeta and 13 Jbeta primers were used. Clones were sequenced by immunoSEQ multiplex PCR, and TCRdb holds only the in-frame ones, with some missing. Its table records approximately 110,000 clones. Sequenced input: PBMCs. The receptors shown here come from a man between 35 and 55 years old in good health and CMV-seropositive.

The genes are TRBV27 and TRBJ1-1, with 9 positions matching TRBD1. The CDR3 has 14 amino acids. The V gene's germline CDR1 is MNHEY and CDR2 SMNVEV (reference sequence). The trim removed 3 bases at V and 5 bases at J, leaving 4 bases unmatched. The CDR3 nucleotides are TGTGCCAGCAGTTTGGGACAGGGAAGGACTGAAGCTTTCTTT. Protein product: CASSLGQGRTEAFF.

CDR3 nucleotides: TGTGCCAGTCTCCGACAGGGAACAGATACGCAGTATTTT. Translated: CASLRQGTDTQYF. The chain joins TRBV6-6 to TRBJ2-3; 7 bases agree with TRBD1. V lost 9 bases and J lost 3; bases outside the gene matches: 6. CDR3 length: 13 residues. Germline CDR1 and CDR2: MNHNY and SVGAGI (reference sequence).

V is TRBV12-5 and J is TRBJ2-5; 8 bases are a match to TRBD2. The CDR3 runs 19 residues. The V segment lost 0 bases and the J segment 2 bases; nucleotides outside the gene matches: 14. Per the germline V gene, CDR1 is LGHNT and CDR2 is FRNRAP. CDR3 residues: CASGLVPNPLGGGQETQYF. CDR3 coding DNA: TGTGCTAGTGGTTTGGTGCCCAACCCACTTGGCGGGGGGCAAGAGACCCAGTACTTC. Looking up the rest from reference TRBV12-5 and TRBJ2-5 gives the full variable domain: DARVTQTPRHKVTEMGQEVTMRCQPILGHNTVFWYRQTMMQGLELLAYFRNRAPLDDSGMPKDRFSAEMPDATLATLKIQPSEPRDSAVYFCASGLVPNPLGGGQETQYFGPGTRLLVL.

The chain joins TRBV18 to TRBJ2-3; the match to TRBD2 covers 7 bases. The CDR3 sequence is 16 residues long. With 2 bases clipped from V and 2 bases from J, the junction kept 7 bases outside the gene matches. Germline values: CDR1 KGHSH, CDR2 LQKENI. This CDR3 reads CASSPLASGVTDTQYF. In DNA, the CDR3 is TGTGCCAGCTCACCATTGGCTAGCGGAGTCACAGATACGCAGTATTTT.

The chain links TRBV14 to TRBJ2-3; TRBD2 matches at 7 bases. The CDR3 extends over 17 amino acids. Germline CDR1 reads SGHDN; CDR2 reads FVKESK. Unmatched junction bases numbered 8, after V lost 0 bases and J lost 2 bases. For the CDR3, the DNA is TGTGCCAGCAGCCAAGATTTGCTTAGCGGGCCCACAGATACGCAGTATTTT. This gives the protein CASSQDLLSGPTDTQYF.

The chain links TRBV4-1 to TRBJ1-4, with D hard to call. V lost 1 base and J 0 bases, leaving 9 bases between the germline ends. Germline V CDR1 and CDR2: MGHRA, YSYEKL. The CDR3 consists of 16 residues. CDR3 residues: CASSQGGGTTNEKLFF. The CDR3 region has the DNA TGCGCCAGCAGCCAAGGTGGAGGAACAACTAATGAAAAACTGTTTTTT.

This sequence joins TRBV5-6 and TRBJ2-7; 8 bases are a match to TRBD2. After removal of 2 bases from V and 12 bases from J, the junction contained 13 bases not matched to a gene. This CDR3 has 14 amino acids. The germline V gene has CDR1 SGHDT and CDR2 YYEEEE. The CDR3 reads CASSFSGTSDSRYF. The CDR3 region has the DNA TGTGCCAGCAGCTTTTCCGGGACTAGTGATAGTCGGTACTTC.

This chain joins TRBV6-5 and TRBJ2-1; 12 nucleotides line up with TRBD2. The CDR3 totals 16 residues. Unmatched junction bases numbered 5, after V lost 2 bases and J lost 6 bases. CDR1 and CDR2 (germline): MNHEY, SVGAGI. The CDR3 DNA follows: TGTGCCAGCAGTTACCGTAGACTAGCGGGAGCCAATGAGCAGTTCTTC. Translating it yields CASSYRRLAGANEQFF.

This sequence joins TRBV12-5 and TRBJ1-1; 8 bases are a match to TRBD1. J gave up 4 bases and V 7 bases, and 11 bases lay outside the gene matches. The CDR3 is made up of 15 amino acids. Germline V CDR1 and CDR2: LGHNT, FRNRAP. This CDR3 is CASASSQGVPTEAFF. CDR3 nucleotides: TGTGCTAGTGCCTCCTCACAGGGGGTCCCCACTGAAGCTTTCTTT.

This chain connects TRBV9 to TRBJ1-4, with a possible D match to TRBD1 (6 bases). V was pared by 6 bases and J by 0 bases, with 12 bases between. CDR1 SGDLS and CDR2 YYNGEE come from the germline V gene. The CDR3 contains 15 residues. In DNA form, the CDR3 reads TGTGCCAGCACAGGGCGGGGGCCAACTAATGAAAAACTGTTTTTT. Amino acids: CASTGRGPTNEKLFF.

The V and J genes are TRBV28 and TRBJ2-1, with D tentatively TRBD2 (6 bases). V lost 7 bases, J lost 4 bases, and 14 bases lay in between. Germline values: CDR1 MDHEN, CDR2 SYDVKM. There are 14 residues in the CDR3. CDR3 protein: CASIPGLAYNEQFF. CDR3 in DNA: TGTGCCAGCATTCCGGGACTTGCTTACAATGAGCAGTTCTTC.